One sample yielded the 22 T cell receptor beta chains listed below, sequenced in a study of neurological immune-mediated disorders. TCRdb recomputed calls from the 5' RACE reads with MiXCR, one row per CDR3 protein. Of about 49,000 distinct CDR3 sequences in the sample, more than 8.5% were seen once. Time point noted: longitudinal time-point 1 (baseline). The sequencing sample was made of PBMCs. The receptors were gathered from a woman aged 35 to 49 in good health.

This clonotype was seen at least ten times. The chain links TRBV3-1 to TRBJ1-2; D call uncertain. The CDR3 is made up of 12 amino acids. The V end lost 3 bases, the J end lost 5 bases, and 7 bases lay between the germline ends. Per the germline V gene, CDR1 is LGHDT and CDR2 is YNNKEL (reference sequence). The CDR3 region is CASSQRAYGYTF. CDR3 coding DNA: TGTGCCAGCAGCCAGAGGGCTTATGGCTACACCTTC.

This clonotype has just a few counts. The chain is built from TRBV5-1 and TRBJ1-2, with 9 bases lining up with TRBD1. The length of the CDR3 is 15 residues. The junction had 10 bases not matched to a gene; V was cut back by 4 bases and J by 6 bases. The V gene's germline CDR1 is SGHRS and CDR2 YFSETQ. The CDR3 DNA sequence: TGCGCCAGCAGCGTGTTACAGGGGGCGGATGATGGCTACACCTTC. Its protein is CASSVLQGADDGYTF.

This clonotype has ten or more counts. The CDR3 sequence is CASSQEGGAFFSGANVLTF. CDR3 nucleotide sequence: TGCGCCAGCAGCCAGGAGGGTGGCGCCTTTTTCTCTGGGGCCAACGTCCTGACTTTC. The rearrangement links TRBV4-3 to TRBJ2-6, with a possible D match to TRBD2 (6 bases). This CDR3 has 19 residues. Looked up from germline, CDR1 is LGHNA and CDR2 is YSLEER. V was shortened by 3 bases and J by 0 bases, with 18 bases between the two germline ends.

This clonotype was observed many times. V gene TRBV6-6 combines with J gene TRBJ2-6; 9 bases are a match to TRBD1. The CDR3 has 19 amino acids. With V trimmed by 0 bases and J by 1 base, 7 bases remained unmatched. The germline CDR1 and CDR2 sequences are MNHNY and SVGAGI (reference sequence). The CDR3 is CASSYSPGQGGSGANVLTF. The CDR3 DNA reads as TGTGCCAGCAGTTACTCGCCGGGACAGGGCGGTTCTGGGGCCAACGTCCTGACTTTC.

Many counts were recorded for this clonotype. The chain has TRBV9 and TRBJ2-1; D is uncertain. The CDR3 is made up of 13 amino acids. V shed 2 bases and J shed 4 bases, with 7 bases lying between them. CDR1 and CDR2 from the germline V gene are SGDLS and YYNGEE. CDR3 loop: CASSVELYNEQFF. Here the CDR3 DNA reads TGTGCCAGCAGCGTGGAGTTATACAATGAGCAGTTCTTC.

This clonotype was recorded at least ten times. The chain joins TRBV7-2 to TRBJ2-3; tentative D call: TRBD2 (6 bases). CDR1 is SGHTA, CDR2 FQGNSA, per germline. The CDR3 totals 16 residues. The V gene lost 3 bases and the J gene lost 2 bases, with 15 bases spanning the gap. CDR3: CASSFFSAGITDTQYF. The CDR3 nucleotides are TGTGCCAGCAGCTTTTTTTCGGCGGGGATCACAGATACGCAGTATTTT.

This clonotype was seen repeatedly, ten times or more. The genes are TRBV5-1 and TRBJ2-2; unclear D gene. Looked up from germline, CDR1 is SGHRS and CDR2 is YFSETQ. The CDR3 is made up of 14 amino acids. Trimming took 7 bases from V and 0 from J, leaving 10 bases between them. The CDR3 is CASLPTTNTGELFF. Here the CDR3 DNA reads TGCGCCAGCCTTCCTACTACGAACACCGGGGAGCTGTTTTTT.

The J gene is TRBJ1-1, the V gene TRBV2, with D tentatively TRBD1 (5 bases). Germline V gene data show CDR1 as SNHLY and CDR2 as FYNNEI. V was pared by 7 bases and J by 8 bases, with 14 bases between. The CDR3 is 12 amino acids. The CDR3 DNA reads TGTGCCAGCACCTCCCAGGGCGAAGAAGCTTTCTTT. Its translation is CASTSQGEEAFF. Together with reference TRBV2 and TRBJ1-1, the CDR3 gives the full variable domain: EPEVTQTPSHQVTQMGQEVILRCVPISNHLYFYWYRQILGQKVEFLVSFYNNEISEKSEIFDDQFSVERPDGSNFTLKIRSTKLEDSAMYFCASTSQGEEAFFGQGTRLTVV.

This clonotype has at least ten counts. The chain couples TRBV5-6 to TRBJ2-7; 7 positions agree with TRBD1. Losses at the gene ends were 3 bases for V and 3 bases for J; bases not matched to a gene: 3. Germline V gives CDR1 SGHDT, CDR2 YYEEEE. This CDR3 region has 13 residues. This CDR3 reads CASSSTGNYEQYF. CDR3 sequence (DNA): TGTGCCAGCAGCTCGACAGGGAACTACGAGCAGTACTTC.

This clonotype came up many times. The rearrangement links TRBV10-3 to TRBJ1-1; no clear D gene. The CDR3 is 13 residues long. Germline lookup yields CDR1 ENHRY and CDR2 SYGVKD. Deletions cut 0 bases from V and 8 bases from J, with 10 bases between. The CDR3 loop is CAISESSWAEAFF. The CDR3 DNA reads TGTGCCATCAGTGAGTCTAGTTGGGCGGAAGCTTTCTTT.

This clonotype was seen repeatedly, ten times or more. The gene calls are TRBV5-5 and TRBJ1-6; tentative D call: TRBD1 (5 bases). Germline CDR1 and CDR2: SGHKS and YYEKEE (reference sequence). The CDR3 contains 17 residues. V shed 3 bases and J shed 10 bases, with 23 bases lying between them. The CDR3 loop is CASSSTGTHRSGSPLHF. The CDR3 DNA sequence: TGTGCCAGCAGCTCTACCGGGACTCACAGGAGTGGATCACCCCTCCACTTT.

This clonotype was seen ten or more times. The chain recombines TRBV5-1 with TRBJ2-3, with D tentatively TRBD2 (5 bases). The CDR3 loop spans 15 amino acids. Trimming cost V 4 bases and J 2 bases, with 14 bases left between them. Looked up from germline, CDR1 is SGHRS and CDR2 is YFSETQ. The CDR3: CASSPFYGDTDTQYF. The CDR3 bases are TGCGCCAGCAGCCCCTTCTACGGGGACACAGATACGCAGTATTTT.

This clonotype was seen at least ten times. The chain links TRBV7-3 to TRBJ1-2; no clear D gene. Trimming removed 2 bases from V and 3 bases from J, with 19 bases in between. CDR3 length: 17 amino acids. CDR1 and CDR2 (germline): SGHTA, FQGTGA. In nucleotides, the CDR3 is TGTGCCAGCAGCTTATTCCCAGCCGGGGAGGTCGACTATGGCTACACCTTC. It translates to CASSLFPAGEVDYGYTF. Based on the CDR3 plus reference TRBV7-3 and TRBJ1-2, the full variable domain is GAGVSQTPSNKVTEKGKYVELRCDPISGHTALYWYRQSLGQGPEFLIYFQGTGAADDSGLPNDRFFAVRPEGSVSTLKIQRTERGDSAVYLCASSLFPAGEVDYGYTFGSGTRLTVV.

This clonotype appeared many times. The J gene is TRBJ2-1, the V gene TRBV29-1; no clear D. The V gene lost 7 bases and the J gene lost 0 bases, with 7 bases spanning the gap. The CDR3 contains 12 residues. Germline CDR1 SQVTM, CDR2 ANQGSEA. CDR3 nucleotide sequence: TGCAGCGGGGGAAGCTCCTACAATGAGCAGTTCTTC. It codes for CSGGSSYNEQFF.

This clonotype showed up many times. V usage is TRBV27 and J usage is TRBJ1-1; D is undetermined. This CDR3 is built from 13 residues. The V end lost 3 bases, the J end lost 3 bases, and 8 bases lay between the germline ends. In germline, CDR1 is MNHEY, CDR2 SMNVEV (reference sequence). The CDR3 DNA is TGTGCCAGCAGTTTTAGGGTCGACACTGAAGCTTTCTTT. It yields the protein CASSFRVDTEAFF.

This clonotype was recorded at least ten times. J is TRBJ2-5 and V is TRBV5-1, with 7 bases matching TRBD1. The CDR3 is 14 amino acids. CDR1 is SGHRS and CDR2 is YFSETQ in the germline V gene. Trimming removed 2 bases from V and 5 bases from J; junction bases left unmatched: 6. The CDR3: CASSLNRGGETQYF. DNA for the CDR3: TGCGCCAGCAGCTTAAACAGGGGCGGGGAGACCCAGTACTTC.

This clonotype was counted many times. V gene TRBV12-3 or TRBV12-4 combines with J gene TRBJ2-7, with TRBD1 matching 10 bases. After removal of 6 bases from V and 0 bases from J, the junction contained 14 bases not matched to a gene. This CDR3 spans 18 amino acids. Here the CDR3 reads CASRKARGTGASSYEQYF. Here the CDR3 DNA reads TGTGCCAGCAGAAAAGCCCGCGGGACAGGGGCAAGCTCCTACGAGCAGTACTTC.

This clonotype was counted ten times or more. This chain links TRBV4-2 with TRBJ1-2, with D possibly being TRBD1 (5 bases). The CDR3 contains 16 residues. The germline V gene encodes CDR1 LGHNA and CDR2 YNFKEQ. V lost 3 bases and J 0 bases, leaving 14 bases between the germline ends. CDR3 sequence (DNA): TGTGCCAGCAGCCAGGCGGGGGGGGGGACTAACTATGGCTACACCTTC. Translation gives CASSQAGGGTNYGYTF.

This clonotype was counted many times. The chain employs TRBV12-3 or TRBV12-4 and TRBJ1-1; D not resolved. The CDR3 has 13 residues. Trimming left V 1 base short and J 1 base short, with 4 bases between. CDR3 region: CASSLGENTEAFF. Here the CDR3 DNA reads TGTGCCAGCAGTTTAGGGGAGAACACTGAAGCTTTCTTT.

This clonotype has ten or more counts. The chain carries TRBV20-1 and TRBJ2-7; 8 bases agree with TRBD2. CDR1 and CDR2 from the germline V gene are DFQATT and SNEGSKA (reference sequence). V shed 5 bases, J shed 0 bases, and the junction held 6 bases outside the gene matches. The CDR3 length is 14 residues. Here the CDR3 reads CSADGGTSSYEQYF. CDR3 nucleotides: TGCAGTGCTGACGGGGGGACTAGCTCCTACGAGCAGTACTTC.

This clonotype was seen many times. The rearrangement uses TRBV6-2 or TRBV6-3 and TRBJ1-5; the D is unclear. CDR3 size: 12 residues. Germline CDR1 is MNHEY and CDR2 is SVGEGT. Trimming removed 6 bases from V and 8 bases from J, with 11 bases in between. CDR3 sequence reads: CASRTGTEPQHF. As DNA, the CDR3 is TGTGCCAGCAGGACGGGAACGGAGCCCCAGCATTTT.

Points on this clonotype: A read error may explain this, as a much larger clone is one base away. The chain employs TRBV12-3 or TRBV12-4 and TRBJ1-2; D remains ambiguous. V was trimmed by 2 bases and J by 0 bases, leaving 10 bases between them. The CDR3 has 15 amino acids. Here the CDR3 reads CASSLQTATNYGYTF. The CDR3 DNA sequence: TGTGCCAGCAGTTTACAGACGGCTACTAACTATGGCTACACCTTC.